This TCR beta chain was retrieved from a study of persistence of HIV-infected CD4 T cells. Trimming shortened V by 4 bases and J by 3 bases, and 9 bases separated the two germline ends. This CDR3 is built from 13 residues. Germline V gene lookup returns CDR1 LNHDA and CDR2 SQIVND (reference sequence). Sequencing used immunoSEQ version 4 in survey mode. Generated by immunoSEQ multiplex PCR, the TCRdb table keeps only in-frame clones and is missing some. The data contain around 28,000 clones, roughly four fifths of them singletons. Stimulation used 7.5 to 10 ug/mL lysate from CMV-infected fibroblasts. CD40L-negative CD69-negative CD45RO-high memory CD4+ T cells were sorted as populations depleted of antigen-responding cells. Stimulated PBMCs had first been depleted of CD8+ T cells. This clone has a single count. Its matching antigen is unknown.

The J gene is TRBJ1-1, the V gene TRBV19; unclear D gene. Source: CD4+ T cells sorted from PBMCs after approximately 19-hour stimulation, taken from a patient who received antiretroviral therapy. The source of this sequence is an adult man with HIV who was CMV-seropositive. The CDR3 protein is CASSTSRDTEAFF. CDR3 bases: TGTGCCAGTAGTACCTCTCGGGACACTGAAGCTTTCTTT. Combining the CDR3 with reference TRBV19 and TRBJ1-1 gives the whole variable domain DGGITQSPKYLFRKEGQNVTLSCEQNLNHDAMYWYRQDPGQGLRLIYYSQIVNDFQKGDIAEGYSVSREKKESFPLTVTSAQKNPTAFYLCASSTSRDTEAFFGQGTRLTVV.